The 26 T cell receptor beta chains in this list originate from one sample, sequenced in a study of blood T cell repertoires in COVID-19. Libraries were prepared by immunoSEQ multiplex PCR; TCRdb keeps only in-frame clonotypes and omits some of them. The repertoire holds more than 100,000 clones, with 84% as singletons. Source material: peripheral blood. The receptors shown here come from a man between 60 and 75 years old with acute or convalescent COVID-19.

The V call is TRBV20-1, the J call TRBJ2-5; D remains unclear. Germline V lookup: CDR1 DFQATT, CDR2 SNEGSKA (reference sequence). The CDR3 spans 11 residues. V was cut by 4 bases and J by 5 bases, with 8 bases left in between. CDR3 in DNA: TGCAGTGCTACTGGGCAGGAGACCCAGTACTTC. Protein sequence: CSATGQETQYF.

This chain joins TRBV14 and TRBJ1-1; weak D call: TRBD1 (5 bases). Germline V lookup: CDR1 SGHDN, CDR2 FVKESK. The CDR3 runs 14 residues. V gave up 3 bases and J gave up 5 bases, with 13 bases separating them. The CDR3 nucleotides are TGTGCCAGCAGCCAGGGGCAGGGTCGGACTGAAGCTTTCTTT. Amino acid sequence: CASSQGQGRTEAFF.

The chain combines TRBV24-1 with TRBJ2-5, with D perhaps TRBD2 (7 bases). This CDR3 comprises 12 residues. Deletions cut 9 bases from V and 5 bases from J, with 12 bases between. Germline lookup yields CDR1 KGHDR and CDR2 SFDVKD. CDR3 coding DNA: TGTGCCACCGAGGGAGGGGGGGAGACCCAGTACTTC. This gives the protein CATEGGGETQYF.

The count of this clone is one. The chain recombines TRBV10-3 with TRBJ2-5; D is perhaps TRBD2 (6 bases). The CDR3 totals 16 residues. The ends were cut back, 1 base at V and 1 base at J, with 13 bases in the middle. Germline V gene lookup returns CDR1 ENHRY and CDR2 SYGVKD. The CDR3 here is CAISEFAGRIQETQYF. As DNA, the CDR3 is TGTGCCATCAGTGAGTTTGCGGGGAGGATCCAAGAGACCCAGTACTTC.

This clone came up a few times. The chain recombines TRBV6-5 with TRBJ1-5; 11 bases line up with TRBD1. Germline-derived CDR1 and CDR2 are MNHEY and SVGAGI. The CDR3 spans 15 residues. V gave up 7 bases and J gave up 3 bases; unmatched junction bases: 5. CDR3 sequence reads: CASTLGQGANQPQHF. The CDR3 DNA follows: TGTGCCAGCACTCTAGGACAGGGGGCCAATCAGCCCCAGCATTTT.

This clone was observed a single time. The chain recombines TRBV18 with TRBJ1-1, with unresolved D. V was pared by 2 bases and J by 0 bases, with 7 bases between. The length of the CDR3 is 14 residues. CDR1 and CDR2 from the germline V gene are KGHSH and LQKENI. CDR3 loop: CASSPERVNTEAFF. CDR3 bases: TGTGCCAGCTCACCAGAGAGAGTGAACACTGAAGCTTTCTTT.

The CDR3 sequence: CASSPLLSGRQFF. For the CDR3, the DNA is TGTGCCAGCAGCCCCCTCCTTAGCGGGAGGCAGTTCTTC. The gene calls are TRBV3-1 (or the pseudogene TRBV3-2) and TRBJ2-1; TRBD2 agrees at 9 bases. CDR3 size: 13 residues. The trim removed 4 bases at V and 12 bases at J, leaving 7 bases unmatched. Looked up from germline, CDR1 is LGHDT and CDR2 is YNNKEL (reference sequence).

The chain carries TRBV4-2 and TRBJ1-1, with D unresolved. This CDR3 has 16 residues. From germline, CDR1 is LGHNA and CDR2 YNFKEQ. Trimming stripped 5 bases from V and 2 bases from J, with 18 bases between. CDR3 DNA sequence: TGTGCCAGCAGCAAATTCCCCGGGAGTTCTAACACTGAAGCTTTCTTT. Protein sequence: CASSKFPGSSNTEAFF.

The rearrangement uses TRBV19 and TRBJ1-3; D might be TRBD1 (6 bases). The V gene's germline CDR1 is LNHDA and CDR2 SQIVND (reference sequence). This CDR3 has 14 amino acids. V lost 3 bases to trimming and J lost 5 bases, with 11 bases between them. The CDR3 loop is CASSMLGARNTIYF. Written as DNA, the CDR3 is TGTGCCAGTAGTATGTTGGGGGCGCGAAACACCATATATTTT.

This clone showed up just once. The chain is built from TRBV10-3 and TRBJ2-1, with D perhaps matching TRBD2 (6 bases). Trimming stripped 0 bases from V and 7 bases from J, with 13 bases between. The CDR3 is 15 residues long. Germline V gene data show CDR1 as ENHRY and CDR2 as SYGVKD. DNA of the CDR3: TGTGCCATCAGTGAGTCTGCGGGAATAGAGAATGAGCAGTTCTTC. Translating it yields CAISESAGIENEQFF.

The chain joins TRBV7-2 to TRBJ2-3; 14 nucleotides line up with TRBD2. Germline CDR1 and CDR2: SGHTA and FQGNSA. V lost 6 bases and J lost 5; bases outside the gene matches: 4. There are 15 residues in the CDR3. Here the CDR3 reads CASRRLAGGIDTQYF. The CDR3 nucleotides read TGTGCCAGCAGACGACTAGCGGGGGGGATAGATACGCAGTATTTT.

V and J are TRBV5-1 and TRBJ2-1; D unclear. Trimming removed 0 bases from V and 9 bases from J, with 4 bases in between. Germline CDR1 SGHRS, CDR2 YFSETQ. The length of the CDR3 is 11 residues. The CDR3 DNA follows: TGCGCCAGCAGCTTGGCCAGTGAGCAGTTCTTC. Its protein product is CASSLASEQFF.

V usage is TRBV5-4 and J usage is TRBJ2-6; D ambiguous. This CDR3 has 16 amino acids. Germline V lookup: CDR1 SGHNT, CDR2 YYREEE (reference sequence). Trimming removed 4 bases from V and 0 bases from J, with 11 bases in between. CDR3 nucleotide sequence: TGTGCCAGCAGCCGGTTCAAGAGCTCTGGGGCCAACGTCCTGACTTTC. Translating it yields CASSRFKSSGANVLTF.

The table lists this clone with a count of one. This chain connects TRBV5-1 to TRBJ2-2; tentatively, D is TRBD1 (5 bases). This CDR3 is built from 15 residues. Between the trimmed V and J ends, which lost 2 bases and 3 bases, there was a span of 11 bases. Germline assignment: CDR1 SGHRS and CDR2 YFSETQ. CDR3 bases: TGCGCCAGCAGCTTTGGGGCAGGTCACACCGGGGAGCTGTTTTTT. Its translation is CASSFGAGHTGELFF.

CDR3: CASSQGDFRYEQYF. The CDR3 nucleotides are TGCGCCAGCAGCCAAGGGGACTTCAGGTACGAGCAGTACTTC. The chain carries TRBV4-1 and TRBJ2-7; TRBD2 is a possible D gene (6 bases). Germline CDR1 and CDR2: MGHRA and YSYEKL. This CDR3 has 14 residues. Trimming removed 1 base from V and 4 bases from J, with 11 bases in between.

The chain is built from TRBV6-5 and TRBJ1-1; 7 positions match TRBD1. V shed 8 bases and J 5 bases; nucleotides not matched to a gene: 11. CDR3 size: 14 residues. Germline V gene data show CDR1 as MNHEY and CDR2 as SVGAGI. In DNA, the CDR3 is TGTGCCAGCGCCAGGACAGGAATGAGGACTGAAGCTTTCTTT. Amino acids: CASARTGMRTEAFF.

This clone has more than one count but fewer than ten. The V and J genes are TRBV7-9 and TRBJ2-1, with D unresolved. The germline CDR1 and CDR2 sequences are SEHNR and FQNEAQ (reference sequence). V was clipped by 4 bases and J by 6 bases, with 10 bases between them. The CDR3 has 13 residues. The CDR3 DNA follows: TGTGCCAGCAGCTCCGGAGTAGGCAATGAGCAGTTCTTC. Encoded protein: CASSSGVGNEQFF.

The chain is built from TRBV24-1 and TRBJ1-5, with D uncertain. CDR1 KGHDR and CDR2 SFDVKD come from the germline V gene. Trimming removed 1 base at V and 6 bases at J, with 3 bases between. The CDR3 is 12 residues long. CDR3: CATSDFGQPQHF. In nucleotides, the CDR3 is TGTGCCACCAGTGATTTCGGTCAGCCCCAGCATTTT.

The chain is built from TRBV18 and TRBJ2-5; TRBD1 is a possible D gene (5 bases). V shed 0 bases and J shed 3 bases, with 14 bases lying between them. Germline V gene data show CDR1 as KGHSH and CDR2 as LQKENI. CDR3 length: 16 amino acids. The CDR3 spells CASSPPDPGREETQYF. As DNA, the CDR3 is TGTGCCAGCTCACCACCGGACCCCGGCAGGGAAGAGACCCAGTACTTC.

This rearrangement joins TRBV30 to TRBJ1-2; D ambiguous. V lost 4 bases and J 4 bases, leaving 10 bases between the germline ends. Germline values: CDR1 GTSNPN, CDR2 SVGIG (reference sequence). There are 12 residues in the CDR3. The CDR3 loop reads CAWTSEVYGYTF. The CDR3 region has the DNA TGTGCCTGGACTTCGGAGGTCTATGGCTACACCTTC.

The rearrangement joins TRBV6-5 to TRBJ2-7; D possibly corresponds to TRBD1 (6 bases). Germline lookup yields CDR1 MNHEY and CDR2 SVGAGI. The CDR3 extends over 12 amino acids. V was trimmed by 6 bases and J by 3 bases, leaving 9 bases between them. The CDR3 protein is CASSRQVYEQYF. The CDR3 coding sequence is TGTGCCAGCAGCCGACAGGTCTACGAGCAGTACTTC.

V and J are TRBV29-1 and TRBJ1-2, with 8 bases that match TRBD1. The CDR3 totals 11 residues. With 7 bases clipped from V and 8 bases from J, the junction kept 6 bases outside the gene matches. The germline V gene encodes CDR1 SQVTM and CDR2 ANQGSEA. The CDR3 coding sequence is TGCAGCGCTCAGGGGGCGCGCGGCTACACCTTC. Translating gives CSAQGARGYTF.

This clone was observed once. CDR3 sequence reads: CASSLGGRTDTQYF. CDR3 coding DNA: TGCGCCAGCAGCCTCGGGGGGCGGACAGATACGCAGTATTTT. V and J are TRBV5-1 and TRBJ2-3, with D possibly being TRBD2 (7 bases). The CDR3 loop spans 14 amino acids. V was shortened by 4 bases and J by 3 bases, with 12 bases between the two germline ends. CDR1 and CDR2 (germline): SGHRS, YFSETQ. Together with reference TRBV5-1 and TRBJ2-3, the CDR3 gives the full variable domain: KAGVTQTPRYLIKTRGQQVTLSCSPISGHRSVSWYQQTPGQGLQFLFEYFSETQRNKGNFPGRFSGRQFSNSRSEMNVSTLELGDSALYLCASSLGGRTDTQYFGPGTRLTVL.

The V and J genes are TRBV19 and TRBJ2-2, with 7 bases that match TRBD1. J lost 2 bases, V lost 10 bases, and 7 bases had no gene match. CDR1 LNHDA and CDR2 SQIVND come from the germline V gene (reference sequence). The CDR3 is made up of 14 amino acids. The CDR3, as DNA: TGTGCCACCAAGACAGGGTCCAACACCGGGGAGCTGTTTTTT. It yields the protein CATKTGSNTGELFF. The full variable domain, completed using reference TRBV19 and TRBJ2-2, is DGGITQSPKYLFRKEGQNVTLSCEQNLNHDAMYWYRQDPGQGLRLIYYSQIVNDFQKGDIAEGYSVSREKKESFPLTVTSAQKNPTAFYLCATKTGSNTGELFFGEGSRLTVL.

This CDR3 reads CASSTTSAAYEQYF. CDR3 nucleotide sequence: TGCGCCAGCAGCACGACTAGCGCAGCCTACGAGCAGTACTTC. The chain couples TRBV5-1 to TRBJ2-7, with 8 bases fitting TRBD2. The CDR3 contains 14 residues. Germline loops: CDR1 SGHRS, CDR2 YFSETQ. With V trimmed by 4 bases and J by 2 bases, 5 bases remained unmatched.

This chain joins TRBV19 and TRBJ2-7; perhaps TRBD2 as D (6 bases). The CDR3 is 13 residues long. Germline V gene data show CDR1 as LNHDA and CDR2 as SQIVND (reference sequence). V was pared by 5 bases and J by 6 bases, with 14 bases between. In DNA form, the CDR3 reads TGTGCCAGTAGTCCCCGCGGGAAGAGCGAGCAGTACTTC. Amino acid sequence: CASSPRGKSEQYF.